Here is one T cell receptor (beta chain) with its context. Its target is unknown. This specimen comes from a study of long-term antiretroviral therapy in people with HIV. Each HIV-infected participant was given treatment in the United States. In each sample, roughly 1-11 million cryopreserved PBMC were present before DNA extraction. The run of the v3.0 immunoSEQ assay was at survey level. Here immunoSEQ multiplex PCR was the method, and the copy in TCRdb shows in-frame clones only, minus some. This repertoire shows about 16,000 clones, approximately 71% found once; its top ten account for 13% to 15%. The study's findings and limits: Comparison with controls showed narrower CDR3 length ranges in HIV repertoires. Regardless of time point, clones expanded before ART dominated the repertoire.

Trimming removed 0 bases from V and 0 bases from J, with 7 bases in between. Germline CDR1 is SGHRS and CDR2 is YFSETQ. This CDR3 has 15 amino acids. The gene calls are TRBV5-1 and TRBJ2-1; D perhaps matches TRBD2 (6 bases). The specimen comprised unsorted PBMCs, sampled 1.5 years before starting antiretroviral therapy. The source is a woman between 45 and 60 years old with HIV. In DNA, the CDR3 is TGCGCCAGCAGCTTGGACGGGAGCTCCTACAATGAGCAGTTCTTC. Amino acids: CASSLDGSSYNEQFF.